This T cell receptor beta chain was documented in a study of cytomegalovirus exposure and HLA in healthy donors. Overall study context: HLA-typed donors contributed 65 million to 95 million unique TCRs, which were held in an early data release.

Likely unrecorded immune exposures existed in these nominally healthy donors. Study results and caveats: Reports described diagnosis of cytomegalovirus status by the classifier as highly specific and sensitive. On later analysis, the bulk of CMV-associated TCR beta chains appeared to be HLA-restricted.

This clone has only a few counts. No antigen is known for it. Within the sample, other DNA sequences also encode this same CDR3. It was with 60 Vbeta and 13 Jbeta primers that the PCR ran. The assay was immunoSEQ multiplex PCR, and TCRdb's table has in-frame clones only and misses some. The profile shows approximately 160,000 clones, around 80% of them singletons. This receptor was taken from a woman between 50 and 59 years old in good health and CMV-seropositive. Specimen: PBMCs.

This CDR3 reads CASSYSRTGDSYEQYF. Here the CDR3 DNA reads TGTGCCAGCAGTTACTCTCGGACAGGGGATTCCTACGAGCAGTACTTC. The J gene is TRBJ2-7, the V gene TRBV6-5; 9 bases are a match to TRBD1. The CDR3 is 16 amino acids. Germline V gives CDR1 MNHEY, CDR2 SVGAGI. V lost 0 bases, J lost 1 base, and 4 bases stayed unmatched.